This is a list of T cell receptor beta chains from one sample in a study of preoperative IRX-2 immunotherapy in early breast cancer. Libraries were prepared by immunoSEQ multiplex PCR; TCRdb keeps only in-frame clonotypes and omits some of them. Among approximately 28,000 clones, roughly four fifths were seen once, and the ten largest hold roughly 6.8%. Material: lymph node tissue, obtained after IRX-2 immunotherapy. The receptors were gathered from a human donor with breast cancer. Each CDR3 is given with its conserved first and last residue. The D gene is left open where the match is weak. Size values are once, few and many counts, or a class for expanded clones, and some rows have none.

j_gene,d_gene,abundance,v_gene,CDR3aa,CDR3nt
TRBJ2-1,TRBD2,NA,TRBV6-8,CASSESSGSYNEQFF,TGTGCCAGCAGTGAGTCGAGCGGGAGCTACAATGAGCAGTTCTTC
TRBJ2-7,TRBD1,few,TRBV11-3,CASSFWDSSYEQYF,TGTGCCAGCAGCTTTTGGGACAGCTCCTACGAGCAGTACTTC
TRBJ2-1,NA,NA,TRBV7-6,CASSLSPKDDEQFF,TGTGCCAGCAGCTTATCGCCCAAGGACGATGAGCAGTTCTTC
TRBJ2-7,TRBD2,NA,TRBV6-8,CASSGLAPRTYEQYF,TGTGCCAGCAGTGGACTAGCGCCCCGTACCTACGAGCAGTACTTC
TRBJ2-3,TRBD2,NA,TRBV11-3,CASSQGRGGVNTDTQYF,TGTGCCAGCAGCCAAGGGCGGGGGGGAGTGAACACAGATACGCAGTATTTT
TRBJ1-5,NA,few,TRBV28,CASSPFGGRSNQPQHF,TGTGCCAGCAGTCCCTTTGGGGGACGTAGCAATCAGCCCCAGCATTTT
TRBJ2-7,NA,NA,TRBV11-3,CASSLDGSSSYEQYF,TGTGCCAGCAGCTTAGACGGGTCCAGCTCCTACGAGCAGTACTTC
TRBJ1-2,NA,NA,TRBV11-3,CASSVSGGQYLGYTF,TGTGCCAGCAGCGTGAGCGGGGGACAATACCTAGGCTACACCTTC
TRBJ2-1,NA,NA,TRBV6-8,CASSVTLNSYNEQFF,TGTGCCAGCAGTGTGACCCTCAATTCCTACAATGAGCAGTTCTTC
TRBJ2-7,NA,NA,TRBV18,CASSQPPTQGSYEQYF,TGTGCCAGCTCGCAACCCCCCACCCAGGGGTCCTACGAGCAGTACTTC
TRBJ1-2,TRBD1,NA,TRBV7-7,CASSSGTGGYGYTF,TGTGCCAGCAGCTCCGGGACAGGGGGGTATGGCTACACCTTC
TRBJ1-5,NA,few,TRBV18,CASSPSYRDNQPQHF,TGTGCCAGCTCACCGTCTTACAGGGACAATCAGCCCCAGCATTTT
TRBJ2-5,TRBD2,few,TRBV7-6,CASSLSGATSGRAKTQYF,TGTGCCAGCAGCTTGTCGGGCGCGACTAGCGGGAGAGCAAAGACCCAGTACTTC
TRBJ2-2,NA,NA,TRBV7-5,CASSLDFEGGWGELFF,TGTGCCAGCAGCTTAGATTTTGAGGGAGGTTGGGGGGAGCTGTTTTTT
TRBJ2-7,NA,NA,TRBV23-1,CASSLTVSYEQYF,TGCGCCAGCAGCTTGACGGTATCCTACGAGCAGTACTTC
TRBJ1-1,NA,few,TRBV6-8,CASSWGSTEAFF,TGTGCCAGCTCGTGGGGGAGCACTGAAGCTTTCTTT
TRBJ1-1,TRBD1,NA,TRBV28,CASSFSPGGEGTEAFF,TGTGCCAGCAGTTTCAGCCCAGGGGGAGAAGGTACTGAAGCTTTCTTT
TRBJ2-3,NA,NA,TRBV6-8,CASSYLAKLGDTQYF,TGTGCCAGCAGTTACCTAGCGAAGTTGGGAGATACGCAGTATTTT
TRBJ1-1,NA,few,TRBV14,CASSQSTRTEAFF,TGTGCCAGCAGCCAAAGTACGAGGACTGAAGCTTTCTTT
TRBJ1-2,NA,few,TRBV29-1,CSVHALSNYGYTF,TGCAGCGTCCACGCACTCAGTAACTATGGCTACACCTTC
TRBJ2-1,NA,NA,TRBV6-8,CASSRKQGSYNEQFF,TGTGCCAGCAGTCGCAAACAGGGATCCTACAATGAGCAGTTCTTC
TRBJ2-1,TRBD2,NA,TRBV11-3,CASSYGLAGAKQFF,TGTGCCAGCAGCTACGGGCTAGCGGGGGCTAAGCAGTTCTTC
TRBJ2-5,TRBD1,few,TRBV11-3,CASSARDRAQETQYF,TGTGCCAGCAGCGCCCGGGACAGGGCACAAGAGACCCAGTACTTC
TRBJ2-3,NA,NA,TRBV18,CASSPSTSTDTQYF,TGTGCCAGCTCACCAAGCACTTCCACAGATACGCAGTATTTT
TRBJ1-1,NA,NA,TRBV7-1,CASSFSAEMNTEAFF,TGTGCTAGCAGCTTCAGCGCCGAGATGAACACTGAAGCTTTCTTT
TRBJ2-6,NA,NA,TRBV7-1,CASSSSVVSGSGANVLTF,TGTGCCAGCAGCTCATCTGTGGTATCAGGGTCTGGGGCCAACGTCCTGACTTTC
TRBJ2-7,TRBD1,NA,TRBV6-8,CASSYTSPGQGGEQYF,TGTGCCAGCAGTTACACCTCGCCGGGACAGGGGGGGGAGCAGTACTTC
TRBJ2-7,NA,few,TRBV6-8,CATGRGQAYEQYF,TGTGCCACCGGGCGGGGGCAGGCCTACGAGCAGTACTTC
TRBJ2-7,TRBD1,NA,TRBV11-3,CASSSAQGETYEQYF,TGTGCCAGCAGCTCCGCCCAGGGGGAAACCTACGAGCAGTACTTC
TRBJ2-3,NA,NA,TRBV5-1,CASSFLPGTDTQYF,TGCGCCAGCAGCTTCCTCCCCGGGACAGATACGCAGTATTTT
TRBJ1-1,NA,NA,TRBV19,CASSMVWTVNTEAFF,TGTGCCAGTAGTATGGTTTGGACAGTGAACACTGAAGCTTTCTTT
TRBJ2-5,TRBD2,NA,TRBV11-3,CASSLRTSGSRETQYF,TGTGCCAGCAGCCTAAGGACTAGCGGGAGTAGGGAGACCCAGTACTTC
TRBJ2-2,TRBD2,NA,TRBV29-1,CSVGRTSAATGELFF,TGCAGCGTTGGCCGCACTAGCGCCGCCACCGGGGAGCTGTTTTTT
TRBJ2-5,NA,NA,TRBV28,CASSFAWETQYF,TGTGCCAGCAGTTTTGCGTGGGAGACCCAGTACTTC
TRBJ2-7,NA,NA,TRBV29-1,CSVEGNGDEQYF,TGCAGCGTTGAGGGGAACGGTGACGAGCAGTACTTC
TRBJ2-4,NA,NA,TRBV19,CASSISSGSAKNIQYF,TGTGCCAGTAGTATTTCGTCAGGATCAGCCAAAAACATTCAGTACTTC
TRBJ2-1,NA,NA,TRBV18,CASSSAPIVPIYNEQFF,TGTGCCAGCTCATCGGCCCCTATAGTACCGATCTACAATGAGCAGTTCTTC
TRBJ2-1,TRBD1,NA,TRBV11-3,CASRGTGRYNEQFF,TGTGCCAGCAGGGGGACAGGGAGATACAATGAGCAGTTCTTC
TRBJ2-7,NA,NA,TRBV18,CASSQSSYEQYF,TGTGCCAGCTCACAAAGCTCCTACGAGCAGTACTTC
TRBJ1-5,NA,NA,TRBV30,CAWSVGVSNQPQHF,TGTGCCTGGAGTGTAGGGGTTAGCAATCAGCCCCAGCATTTT
TRBJ2-1,NA,NA,TRBV15,CATSRPRANNEQFF,TGTGCCACCAGCAGGCCAAGGGCCAACAATGAGCAGTTCTTC
TRBJ1-1,TRBD1,once,TRBV6-8,CASRRDRDTEAFF,TGTGCCAGCAGACGGGACAGGGACACTGAAGCTTTCTTT
TRBJ2-7,NA,NA,TRBV11-3,CASNRGGSSYEQYF,TGTGCCAGCAACCGGGGTGGGAGCTCCTACGAGCAGTACTTC
TRBJ1-2,NA,NA,TRBV29-1,CSVELGAGYGYTF,TGCAGCGTTGAGCTAGGGGCAGGCTATGGCTACACCTTC
TRBJ2-7,TRBD2,NA,TRBV6-4,CASSDRTSGRVGDLNSYEQYF,TGTGCCAGCAGTGACCGGACTAGCGGGAGGGTAGGGGATTTGAATTCCTACGAGCAGTACTTC
TRBJ2-7,NA,NA,TRBV18,CASSQQGQYEQYF,TGTGCCAGCTCACAACAGGGTCAATACGAGCAGTACTTC